A single sample gave rise to the 11 T cell receptor beta chains below, sequenced in a study of circulating CD8 cells and anti-PD-1 response in melanoma (dated by TCRdb to 2018 to 2021). Using a BD FACSAria II cell sorter, four subsets defined by PD-1 and/or TIGIT were sorted out of live CD3+CD8+TCRalphabeta+ cells. These reads were obtained on a NextSeq 500. Starting from approximately 15 ng of total RNA, TCR libraries were made with the QIAseq Immune Repertoire RNA Library Kit, Human TCR Panel. Through fastp at Q25 and MiXCR, TCRdb rebuilt clones from the public reads, retaining in-frame beta chains. A single entry per CDR3 protein holds the most common genes and DNA from its merged rows. The sample table lists over a hundred distinct CDR3 sequences, over 9.5% of them with a count of one. Clones ranked in the top ten supply roughly 60% of the sample. Material: CD8+ T cells from PBMCs, obtained at baseline or after one month of anti-PD-1 therapy (not recorded which). These receptors originate from a human donor with melanoma.

This clonotype is classed as medium-sized. V gene TRBV14 combines with J gene TRBJ2-5; weak D call: TRBD2 (5 bases). Trimming removed 0 bases at V and 5 bases at J, with 13 bases between. The V gene's germline CDR1 is SGHDN and CDR2 FVKESK. The CDR3 is 15 amino acids. Here the CDR3 DNA reads TGTGCCAGCAGCCAAGAGCTAGCTCTTTGGGAGACCCAGTACTTC. Amino acids: CASSQELALWETQYF.

In this sample, this clonotype is large. The rearrangement links TRBV24-1 to TRBJ1-5; D possibly corresponds to TRBD1 (5 bases). Trimming left V 7 bases short and J 5 bases short, with 14 bases between. From germline, CDR1 is KGHDR and CDR2 SFDVKD. This CDR3 has 14 residues. The CDR3 loop is CATSEGPGDQPQHF. The CDR3 bases are TGTGCCACCAGCGAGGGCCCGGGGGATCAGCCCCAGCATTTT.

Judged by abundance, this clonotype is large. This chain joins TRBV30 and TRBJ2-1; 14 positions match TRBD2. The CDR3 is 18 amino acids. Trimming removed 4 bases from V and 8 bases from J; junction bases left unmatched: 16. Germline V gene sequence: CDR1 GTSNPN, CDR2 SVGIG (reference sequence). Here the CDR3 DNA reads TGTGCCTGGACCGGGACTAGCGGGAGAGGGCCCATTCGAGATGAGCAGTTCTTC. Encoded protein: CAWTGTSGRGPIRDEQFF.

By share, this clonotype counts as large. This chain links TRBV28 with TRBJ2-2; 7 bases map to TRBD1. Germline V gene lookup returns CDR1 MDHEN and CDR2 SYDVKM. V lost 6 bases, J lost 2 bases, and 12 bases stayed unmatched. This CDR3 contains 17 residues. The CDR3 DNA sequence: TGTGCCAGCAGCTTCAACGTGGGACAGATTAACACCGGGGAGCTGTTTTTT. Translation gives CASSFNVGQINTGELFF.

Comments on this clonotype: Because the CDR3 is missing its conserved closing phenylalanine or tryptophan, this is likely a read error. This rearrangement joins TRBV28 to TRBJ2-7; perhaps TRBD2 as D (5 bases). The V end was cut by 6 bases, the J end by 0 bases, with 21 bases between. The CDR3 is 17 residues long. The germline gives CDR1 MDHEN, CDR2 SYDVKM. The CDR3 spells CASSNGPGLKGSYEQYS. The CDR3 bases are TGTGCCAGCAGCAACGGACCCGGACTTAAGGGCTCCTACGAGCAGTACTCC.

This clonotype is large within its sample. J is TRBJ2-1 and V is TRBV29-1; perhaps TRBD2 as D (6 bases). V was cut by 7 bases and J by 4 bases, with 14 bases left in between. CDR3 length: 13 residues. The V gene's germline CDR1 is SQVTM and CDR2 ANQGSEA. CDR3 bases: TGCAGCGCCCAGGAGGGAACGTACAATGAGCAGTTCTTC. Protein sequence: CSAQEGTYNEQFF.

By frequency in the sample, this clonotype is large. The chain has TRBV28 and TRBJ1-6; D unresolved. Trimming pared 0 bases from V and 6 bases from J, leaving 9 bases between. In germline, CDR1 is MDHEN, CDR2 SYDVKM. This CDR3 region has 15 residues. The CDR3 here is CASSLWGTFNSPLHF. As DNA, the CDR3 is TGTGCCAGCAGTTTATGGGGAACTTTTAATTCACCCCTCCACTTT.

By sample fraction, this clonotype is medium-sized. The V gene is TRBV20-1, the J gene TRBJ2-3; unclear D gene. Germline lookup yields CDR1 DFQATT and CDR2 SNEGSKA (reference sequence). The CDR3 extends over 14 amino acids. The V end lost 0 bases, the J end lost 3 bases, and 10 bases lay between the germline ends. The DNA of the CDR3 is TGCAGTGCTAGAGATGATCTAGGGACAGATACGCAGTATTTT. Its protein is CSARDDLGTDTQYF.

This clonotype was detected only a few times. This chain uses TRBV28 with TRBJ2-7; 14 bases are shared with TRBD2. The germline V gene has CDR1 MDHEN and CDR2 SYDVKM. Losses at the gene ends were 6 bases for V and 5 bases for J; bases not matched to a gene: 9. This CDR3 comprises 16 residues. The CDR3 here is CASSPGTSGSGDEQYF. As DNA, the CDR3 is TGTGCCAGCAGCCCCGGGACTAGCGGGAGCGGAGACGAGCAGTACTTC.

This clonotype is hyperexpanded within its sample. The chain employs TRBV25-1 and TRBJ2-7; D gene ambiguous. V gave up 6 bases and J gave up 2 bases, with 8 bases separating them. This CDR3 is 12 amino acids long. Germline V gene lookup returns CDR1 MGHDK and CDR2 SYGVNS. CDR3 coding DNA: TGTGCCAGCAGCACCAATCCCTACGAGCAGTACTTC. This gives the protein CASSTNPYEQYF.

By proportion, this clonotype is large. The chain has TRBV29-1 and TRBJ2-2, with D maybe TRBD1 (6 bases). CDR1 and CDR2 from the germline V gene are SQVTM and ANQGSEA. Trimming removed 5 bases from V and 1 base from J, with 20 bases in between. The CDR3 is 17 residues long. The CDR3 here is CSVSGTKLTLNTGELFF. The CDR3 DNA is TGCAGCGTTTCCGGGACAAAACTTACCTTGAACACCGGGGAGCTGTTTTTT.